The T cell receptor beta chain under discussion was sequenced for a study of CD8 T cells in ankylosing spondylitis (dated by TCRdb to about 2017). In terms of the full investigation: The study set out to find disease-linked TCR variants by profiling T cell receptor beta repertoires in ankylosing spondylitis patients and healthy donors. In total, the full study cohort was made up of roughly 100 healthy donors and 25 ankylosing spondylitis patients. Peripheral blood was sampled, and synovial fluid was also collected from ankylosing spondylitis patients. On the study overall, not on this receptor specifically: Blood from ankylosing spondylitis patients appeared to be characterized by a TCR beta motif composed of about eight highly homologous amino acid variants. Some motif variants were previously reported in synovial fluid and blood of reactive arthritis patients, suggesting common disease-initiation mechanisms. Significant enrichment of the disease-linked clones was reported in matched synovial fluid samples from ankylosing spondylitis patients. A CD8+ phenotype was shown by the disease-linked clones, which were found at relatively low frequencies in peripheral blood.

This clonotype was seen a handful of times. Its antigen remains undetermined. No base quality values were provided; no much bigger clone lies one nucleotide off. Sequencer: Illumina HiSeq 2500. Quantitative 5'-RACE with molecular barcodes was the method used to prepare the TCR beta libraries. The authors' pipeline ran thus. A new computational method, built on a probabilistic model of VDJ rearrangement, was used to identify disease-linked TCR variants. TCRdb cleaned the public reads at Q25 with fastp, built clones with MiXCR and kept in-frame beta chains. All rows with the same CDR3 protein become a single entry with the most common DNA and genes. TCRdb, rather than the study authors, made the V and J calls. The sample table holds about 500,000 distinct CDR3 sequences, of which less than 6% were seen once. The ten largest clones add up to roughly 3.3% of the sample. Trimming costs V 11 bases and J 0 bases, and their ends lie 11 bases apart. CDR1 is given as MNHEY and CDR2 as SVGEGT, both from the germline V gene. Measured from the cysteine to the phenylalanine, the CDR3 is 12 residues long. Kept here is only the CDR3 DNA, which spans 36 bases and is read in frame from base 1.

This clonotype originated in a male donor with ankylosing spondylitis. The chain is assembled from TRBV6-2 or TRBV6-3 and TRBJ2-7, with a weak D call of TRBD1 (5 bases match). The sample taken for sequencing was blood, either unsorted or a sorted T cell fraction (not recorded which). The sequence in DNA is TGTGCCTCCAAGACAGACTCCTACGAGCAGTACTTC. The resulting protein is CASKTDSYEQYF.